The 18 T cell receptor beta chains in this list originate from one sample, sequenced in a study of blood T cell repertoires in COVID-19. Repertoires were generated with immunoSEQ multiplex PCR, while TCRdb's copy carries only in-frame clones and drops some. The data show about 90,000 clones, about 91% seen once. The sample taken for sequencing was peripheral blood. The receptor set was obtained from a human donor with active COVID-19. The donor label of this sample is uncertain.

The rearrangement links TRBV9 to TRBJ1-1; D unclear. The CDR3 is made up of 14 amino acids. Germline CDR1 reads SGDLS; CDR2 reads YYNGEE. Trimming removed 3 bases at V and 5 bases at J, with 14 bases between. CDR3 sequence (DNA): TGTGCCAGCAGCGGCCAAATGACGGGGACTGAAGCTTTCTTT. As protein: CASSGQMTGTEAFF.

This sequence joins TRBV4-2 and TRBJ2-2, with TRBD1 matching 10 bases. The CDR3 consists of 16 residues. Germline loops: CDR1 LGHNA, CDR2 YNFKEQ. The ends lost 7 bases at V and 6 bases at J; junction bases unmatched: 11. The CDR3 coding sequence is TGTGCCAGCACTCCAAGAGGGACAGGGGAGGCCGGGGAGCTGTTTTTT. It is translated as CASTPRGTGEAGELFF.

This rearrangement joins TRBV7-8 to TRBJ2-2, with 12 bases identical to TRBD2. CDR1 and CDR2 (germline): SGHVS, FQNEAQ. J gave up 6 bases and V 2 bases, and 7 bases lay outside the gene matches. The CDR3 contains 17 residues. CDR3 in DNA: TGTGCCAGCAGCTTAACTGGACTAGCGGGGTTGGCCGGGGAGCTGTTTTTT. It codes for CASSLTGLAGLAGELFF.

The V call is TRBV6-4, the J call TRBJ2-3; 8 bases are shared with TRBD2. The V gene's germline CDR1 is MRHNA and CDR2 SNTAGT. Germline trimming cut 2 bases from V and 0 bases from J; bases unmatched to any gene: 4. CDR3 size: 16 residues. The CDR3 DNA sequence: TGTGCCAGCAGTGACCTGGCGGGGGGAAGCACAGATACGCAGTATTTT. Its protein product is CASSDLAGGSTDTQYF.

V is TRBV5-6 and J is TRBJ2-3; 8 bases are a match to TRBD1. The CDR3 sequence is 14 residues long. The V segment lost 5 bases and the J segment 6 bases; nucleotides outside the gene matches: 8. Germline-derived CDR1 and CDR2 are SGHDT and YYEEEE. The CDR3, as DNA: TGTGCCAGCAGGTTAGGACAGGGAACGGATACGCAGTATTTT. This sequence encodes CASRLGQGTDTQYF. Together with reference TRBV5-6 and TRBJ2-3, the CDR3 gives the full variable domain: DAGVTQSPTHLIKTRGQQVTLRCSPKSGHDTVSWYQQALGQGPQFIFQYYEEEERQRGNFPDRFSGHQFPNYSSELNVNALLLGDSALYLCASRLGQGTDTQYFGPGTRLTVL.

The chain recombines TRBV28 with TRBJ1-5; D gene unclear. CDR3 length: 13 amino acids. Germline CDR1 reads MDHEN; CDR2 reads SYDVKM. The V end was cut by 7 bases, the J end by 2 bases, with 9 bases between. CDR3 sequence: CASIIAGNQPQHF. CDR3 nucleotide sequence: TGTGCCAGCATCATTGCGGGCAATCAGCCCCAGCATTTT.

V is TRBV5-8 and J is TRBJ1-4; TRBD1 agrees at 7 bases. The CDR3 loop spans 14 amino acids. V was clipped by 3 bases and J by 7 bases; unmatched bases: 6. CDR1 is SGHTS and CDR2 is YDEGEE in the germline V gene. CDR3 amino acids: CASSSGTVLEKLFF. The DNA of the CDR3 is TGTGCCAGCAGCTCCGGGACAGTCCTTGAAAAACTGTTTTTT.

V usage is TRBV28 and J usage is TRBJ2-5; 15 bases are a match to TRBD2. Germline V gene lookup returns CDR1 MDHEN and CDR2 SYDVKM. This CDR3 spans 15 amino acids. The V segment lost 5 bases and the J segment 5 bases; nucleotides outside the gene matches: 3. This CDR3 is CASSLGLAGGETQYF. CDR3 coding DNA: TGTGCCAGCAGTCTCGGACTAGCGGGGGGGGAGACCCAGTACTTC.

The chain combines TRBV4-2 with TRBJ1-3; unclear D gene. The CDR3 is 14 amino acids. V lost 0 bases, J lost 4 bases, and 7 bases lay in between. Germline V gene sequence: CDR1 LGHNA, CDR2 YNFKEQ. Written as DNA, the CDR3 is TGTGCCAGCAGCCAAGATCAGCGGGGAAACACCATATATTTT. Translating gives CASSQDQRGNTIYF.

This clone was detected a few times. The chain recombines TRBV5-6 with TRBJ2-1; 7 bases line up with TRBD2. CDR1 is SGHDT, CDR2 YYEEEE, per germline. The CDR3 covers 18 residues. Trimming took 3 bases from V and 0 from J; bases not matched to a gene: 12. This CDR3 is CASSSSGGTKFSYNEQFF. CDR3 nucleotides: TGTGCCAGCAGCTCGTCCGGGGGGACGAAATTCTCCTACAATGAGCAGTTCTTC.

V usage is TRBV7-9 and J usage is TRBJ1-4; D is unclear. The V gene lost 3 bases and the J gene lost 4 bases, with 12 bases spanning the gap. The CDR3 consists of 15 residues. CDR1 and CDR2 from the germline V gene are SEHNR and FQNEAQ (reference sequence). CDR3 bases: TGTGCCAGCAGCTTCACTGGGCCCGGTAATGAAAAACTGTTTTTT. It yields the protein CASSFTGPGNEKLFF.

The gene calls are TRBV7-9 and TRBJ1-4, with D possibly being TRBD1 (5 bases). Looked up from germline, CDR1 is SEHNR and CDR2 is FQNEAQ (reference sequence). The CDR3 has 14 amino acids. Trimming left V 5 bases short and J 0 bases short, with 7 bases between. The CDR3 is CASSAGATNEKLFF. For the CDR3, the DNA is TGTGCCAGCAGCGCGGGGGCAACTAATGAAAAACTGTTTTTT.

This clone was detected once. The chain has TRBV3-1 (or the pseudogene TRBV3-2) and TRBJ2-5, with 15 bases lining up with TRBD2. Trimming removed 4 bases from V and 6 bases from J; junction bases left unmatched: 6. Per germline, CDR1 LGHDT and CDR2 YNNKEL (reference sequence). This CDR3 has 16 amino acids. CDR3 sequence (DNA): TGTGCCAGCAGCCCCGGACTAGCGGGGGGGGGAAAGACCCAGTACTTC. Residues: CASSPGLAGGGKTQYF.

The chain recombines TRBV5-1 with TRBJ2-5, with D possibly matching TRBD1 (6 bases). There are 14 residues in the CDR3. Germline assignment: CDR1 SGHRS and CDR2 YFSETQ. V lost 2 bases to trimming and J lost 1 base, with 9 bases between them. The CDR3, as DNA: TGCGCCAGCAGCTTAACAGGGACCCAAGAGACCCAGTACTTC. The encoded protein is CASSLTGTQETQYF.

On this clone itself: No conserved phenylalanine or tryptophan ends this CDR3, so it is likely a read error. The DNA is omitted, as the CDR3 cannot be located on it reliably, and the CDR3 follows TCRdb's listing. The chain recombines TRBV21-1 with TRBJ1-1; no check of the table's D call, TRBD1, against the DNA was made. TRBV21-1 is listed as a pseudogene. Counting both end residues, the CDR3 totals 13 amino acids. Here the CDR3 reads CASSKEVEQGPFC.

J is TRBJ2-2 and V is TRBV2, with D maybe TRBD2 (6 bases). The length of the CDR3 is 16 residues. CDR1 and CDR2 from the germline V gene are SNHLY and FYNNEI. V dropped 2 bases and J dropped 7 bases, with 17 bases sitting between them. The chain's CDR3 is CASSELGGGRGGELFF. CDR3 DNA sequence: TGTGCCAGCAGTGAATTGGGGGGAGGCCGGGGCGGGGAGCTGTTTTTT.

The chain recombines TRBV7-7 with TRBJ2-5; 9 bases map to TRBD1. Germline loops: CDR1 SSHAT, CDR2 FNYEAQ (reference sequence). This CDR3 comprises 15 residues. Trimming at V came to 4 bases and at J to 5 bases, leaving 8 bases not matched to a gene. CDR3 residues: CASSYGTGREETQYF. The CDR3 region has the DNA TGTGCCAGCAGCTACGGGACAGGGAGGGAGGAGACCCAGTACTTC.

The chain couples TRBV19 to TRBJ2-3; the D gene is possibly TRBD2 (5 bases). V was pared by 10 bases and J by 6 bases, with 23 bases between. The CDR3 is made up of 15 amino acids. Germline CDR1 and CDR2: LNHDA and SQIVND (reference sequence). The CDR3 DNA reads TGTGCCATTGCAGACACTAGACGTCTAGGGGATACGCAGTATTTT. This encodes CAIADTRRLGDTQYF.